The 19 T cell receptor beta chains given below trace back to one sample, sequenced in a study of early T cells in non-severe SARS-CoV-2 infection. TCRdb reanalysed the 5' RACE reads using MiXCR and keeps one entry per CDR3 protein. Of around 83,000 distinct CDR3 sequences listed, roughly 10% are singletons. This specimen consisted of whole blood, obtained at baseline. The receptors originated from an adult who was a healthcare worker with PCR-confirmed SARS-CoV-2 infection or an uninfected control (not recorded which).

This clonotype was seen a few times. This chain joins TRBV3-1 and TRBJ2-5; 7 nucleotides line up with TRBD1. The CDR3 has 15 residues. Germline CDR1 is LGHDT and CDR2 is YNNKEL (reference sequence). V dropped 4 bases and J dropped 5; count of bases not matched to a gene: 10. The CDR3 coding sequence is TGTGCCAGCAGCCGGACAGGCGGCCGGATGGAGACCCAGTACTTC. Translating gives CASSRTGGRMETQYF.

V and J are TRBV4-1 and TRBJ2-3, with 7 bases aligning to TRBD1. Germline CDR1 is MGHRA and CDR2 is YSYEKL. CDR3 size: 16 residues. Losses at the gene ends were 4 bases for V and 7 bases for J; bases not matched to a gene: 14. CDR3 sequence: CASSLLSGTAANTQYF. In DNA form, the CDR3 reads TGCGCCAGCAGCCTCCTCTCCGGGACAGCCGCTAATACGCAGTATTTT.

The chain combines TRBV20-1 with TRBJ1-2; maybe TRBD1 (6 bases). Trimming stripped 6 bases from V and 3 bases from J, with 8 bases between. This CDR3 contains 11 residues. Germline V gives CDR1 DFQATT, CDR2 SNEGSKA (reference sequence). CDR3 residues: CSARTDYGYTF. The CDR3 coding sequence is TGCAGTGCGCGGACAGACTATGGCTACACCTTC.

The chain links TRBV11-2 to TRBJ2-2; D possibly corresponds to TRBD2 (5 bases). Germline lookup yields CDR1 SGHAT and CDR2 FQNNGV. V was clipped by 2 bases and J by 5 bases, with 12 bases between them. The CDR3 sequence is 15 residues long. CDR3 protein: CASSLSLAGTGELFF. The DNA of the CDR3 is TGTGCCAGCAGCTTATCCCTAGCCGGGACCGGGGAGCTGTTTTTT.

This clonotype has more than one count but fewer than ten. This rearrangement joins TRBV10-2 to TRBJ2-7; D not certain. The CDR3 loop spans 12 amino acids. Germline V lookup: CDR1 WSHSY, CDR2 SAAADI. V was cut by 6 bases and J by 3 bases, with 9 bases left in between. Here the CDR3 DNA reads TGCGCCAGCAGCGACGCGAACTACGAGCAGTACTTC. Its protein is CASSDANYEQYF.

Only a few counts were recorded for this clonotype. The CDR3 sequence is CSARGGSEQFF. The CDR3 DNA is TGCAGCGCACGCGGGGGTAGTGAGCAGTTCTTC. This chain joins TRBV29-1 and TRBJ2-1; 7 positions agree with TRBD2. Germline V CDR1 and CDR2: SQVTM, ANQGSEA. This CDR3 has 11 residues. V was clipped by 7 bases and J by 9 bases; unmatched bases: 6.

The chain couples TRBV9 to TRBJ2-2; possibly TRBD2 for D (6 bases). The CDR3 is 14 amino acids. V was trimmed by 3 bases and J by 3 bases, leaving 9 bases between them. Looked up from germline, CDR1 is SGDLS and CDR2 is YYNGEE. The CDR3 DNA sequence: TGTGCCAGCAGCGACCAGCGGGACACCGGGGAGCTGTTTTTT. Translated: CASSDQRDTGELFF.

V usage is TRBV6-1 and J usage is TRBJ2-2; TRBD2 matches at 8 bases. The CDR3 loop spans 15 amino acids. J lost 3 bases, V lost 6 bases, and 6 bases had no gene match. Germline CDR1 is MNHNS and CDR2 is SASEGT. The CDR3 DNA reads TGTGCCAGCAGACCCGAGCGGGGGCACACCGGGGAGCTGTTTTTT. It specifies CASRPERGHTGELFF.

This clonotype was recorded at least ten times. The chain uses TRBV2 and TRBJ2-2; weak D call: TRBD2 (5 bases). Per the germline V gene, CDR1 is SNHLY and CDR2 is FYNNEI. The V end was cut by 6 bases, the J end by 5 bases, with 10 bases between. The length of the CDR3 is 13 residues. CDR3 in amino acids: CASRADGTGELFF. Written as DNA, the CDR3 is TGTGCCAGCAGAGCGGATGGGACCGGGGAGCTGTTTTTT.

The chain couples TRBV2 to TRBJ2-7, with a tentative D call TRBD1 (6 bases). Trimming took off 0 bases at V and 1 base at J, with 10 bases between the two ends. This CDR3 has 15 residues. Germline V gene data show CDR1 as SNHLY and CDR2 as FYNNEI. CDR3 sequence: CASSEAGTTSYEQYF. CDR3 nucleotides: TGTGCCAGCAGTGAAGCCGGGACAACTTCCTACGAGCAGTACTTC.

This clonotype was recorded a few times. The V and J genes are TRBV6-4 and TRBJ2-1; 7 nucleotides agree with TRBD1. This CDR3 comprises 14 residues. Germline assignment: CDR1 MRHNA and CDR2 SNTAGT. The V and J ends lost 6 bases and 5 bases, in that order; junction bases with no gene match: 7. The CDR3 loop reads CASRGQVTDNEQFF. The CDR3 nucleotides are TGTGCCAGCAGAGGACAGGTGACCGACAATGAGCAGTTCTTC.

This clonotype has a count of ten or more. The V and J genes are TRBV7-9 and TRBJ2-4; D unresolved. V lost 3 bases to trimming and J lost 0 bases, with 12 bases between them. Germline lookup yields CDR1 SEHNR and CDR2 FQNEAQ (reference sequence). This CDR3 has 16 residues. The CDR3: CASSFRTQSAKNIQYF. In DNA form, the CDR3 reads TGTGCCAGCAGCTTTCGGACCCAGTCAGCCAAAAACATTCAGTACTTC.

A few counts support this clonotype. V usage is TRBV7-3 and J usage is TRBJ2-3; 7 nucleotides match TRBD2. Germline V CDR1 and CDR2: SGHTA, FQGTGA. CDR3 size: 15 residues. V gave up 5 bases and J gave up 0 bases; unmatched junction bases: 5. In nucleotides, the CDR3 is TGTGCCAGCAGCCGACTTAGCGGGAGCACAGATACGCAGTATTTT. Encoded protein: CASSRLSGSTDTQYF.

This clonotype showed up many times. This chain joins TRBV6-1 and TRBJ2-2, with D maybe TRBD2 (5 bases). The CDR3 runs 15 residues. V lost 11 bases and J 0 bases, leaving 16 bases between the germline ends. The germline V gene has CDR1 MNHNS and CDR2 SASEGT. CDR3 sequence: CAGSWARANTGELFF. The CDR3 DNA follows: TGTGCCGGCTCCTGGGCGCGGGCGAACACCGGGGAGCTGTTTTTT.

The chain recombines TRBV7-2 with TRBJ1-2, with a possible D match to TRBD1 (5 bases). Germline assignment: CDR1 SGHTA and CDR2 FQGNSA. The length of the CDR3 is 13 residues. V dropped 4 bases and J dropped 9 bases, with 15 bases sitting between them. The CDR3 loop is CASSSGAGTSYTF. CDR3 DNA sequence: TGTGCCAGCAGCTCCGGCGCAGGGACGAGCTACACCTTC.

This clonotype was picked up many times. A read error may account for a junction end that differs from germline. The chain carries TRBV7-8 and TRBJ2-5; D remains unclear. This CDR3 has 14 amino acids. Germline V gene sequence: CDR1 SGHVS, CDR2 FQNEAQ. Here the CDR3 DNA reads TGTGCCAGCAGCCCATCGGTGCACCAGGAGACCCAGTACTTC. Translated: CASSPSVHQETQYF.

The genes are TRBV3-1 and TRBJ2-1; D is possibly TRBD2 (6 bases). The CDR3 totals 13 residues. V was trimmed by 1 base and J by 10 bases, leaving 11 bases between them. Germline V gene sequence: CDR1 LGHDT, CDR2 YNNKEL (reference sequence). This chain's CDR3 is CASSQGTTGEQFF. CDR3 nucleotide sequence: TGTGCCAGCAGCCAAGGGACTACCGGGGAGCAGTTCTTC.

This clonotype has ten or more counts. The chain combines TRBV20-1 with TRBJ2-7, with D possibly being TRBD1 (7 bases). This CDR3 spans 14 amino acids. Trimming stripped 1 base from V and 0 bases from J, with 10 bases between. Germline V gives CDR1 DFQATT, CDR2 SNEGSKA (reference sequence). CDR3 in DNA: TGCAGTGCTAGAGTTCAGGGGGGCTCCTACGAGCAGTACTTC. This sequence encodes CSARVQGGSYEQYF.

This clonotype was seen ten or more times. The chain links TRBV5-5 to TRBJ2-7; 9 nucleotides align to TRBD2. There are 15 residues in the CDR3. Germline V CDR1 and CDR2: SGHKS, YYEKEE (reference sequence). Trimming at V came to 0 bases and at J to 2 bases, leaving 3 bases not matched to a gene. The chain's CDR3 is CASSLEAGGPYEQYF. DNA for the CDR3: TGTGCCAGCAGCTTGGAAGCGGGAGGACCCTACGAGCAGTACTTC.